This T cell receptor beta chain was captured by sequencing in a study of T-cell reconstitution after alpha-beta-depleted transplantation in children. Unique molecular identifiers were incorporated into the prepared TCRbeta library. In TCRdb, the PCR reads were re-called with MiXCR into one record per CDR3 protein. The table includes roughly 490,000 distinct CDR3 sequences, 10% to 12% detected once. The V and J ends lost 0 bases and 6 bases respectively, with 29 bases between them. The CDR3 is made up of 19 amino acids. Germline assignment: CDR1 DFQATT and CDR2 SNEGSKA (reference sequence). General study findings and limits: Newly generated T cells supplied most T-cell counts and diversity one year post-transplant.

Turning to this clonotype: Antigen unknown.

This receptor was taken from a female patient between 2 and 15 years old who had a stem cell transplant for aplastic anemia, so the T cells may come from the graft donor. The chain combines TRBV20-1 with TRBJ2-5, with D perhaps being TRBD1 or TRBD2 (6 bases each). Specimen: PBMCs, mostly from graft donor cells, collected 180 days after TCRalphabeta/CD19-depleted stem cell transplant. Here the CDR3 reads CSAREPGPGAATTKQTQYF. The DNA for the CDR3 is TGCAGTGCTAGAGAGCCTGGACCGGGGGCGGCCACGACAAAGCAGACCCAGTACTTC.